The 26 T cell receptor beta chains reported below all come from one sample, sequenced in a study of graft-versus-host responses after intestinal transplantation. Produced via immunoSEQ multiplex PCR; TCRdb's table is partial and in-frame only. Of 35,000 to 45,000 clones listed, approximately 94% are singletons. The antigens of these receptors remain unknown. Sequencing used unstimulated CD4+ T cells sorted from spleen or lymph node cells, obtained before transplant. The receptors here all came from a human donor who was the organ donor for an intestinal transplant.

The V call is TRBV30, the J call TRBJ1-2, with unresolved D. CDR3 length equals 12 residues. Germline CDR1 reads GTSNPN; CDR2 reads SVGIG (reference sequence). V was trimmed by 1 base and J by 0 bases, leaving 3 bases between them. Here the CDR3 DNA reads TGTGCCTGGAGTGGACCTAACTATGGCTACACCTTC. This encodes CAWSGPNYGYTF. The variable domain in full, completed from reference TRBV30 and TRBJ1-2, reads SQTIHQWPATLVQPVGSPLSLECTVEGTSNPNLYWYRQAAGRGLQLLFYSVGIGQISSEVPQNLSASRPQDRQFILSSKKLLLSDSGFYLCAWSGPNYGYTFGSGTRLTVV.

J is TRBJ2-3 and V is TRBV6-5, with D unclear. The length of the CDR3 is 14 residues. The germline CDR1 and CDR2 sequences are MNHEY and SVGAGI. Trimming left V 9 bases short and J 0 bases short, with 13 bases between. The CDR3 is CASGFRYSTDTQYF. The CDR3 DNA reads as TGTGCCAGTGGTTTTCGCTACAGCACAGATACGCAGTATTTT.

A single count supports this clone. The J gene is TRBJ1-1, the V gene TRBV7-8; perhaps TRBD1 as D (5 bases). V lost 0 bases to trimming and J lost 11 bases, with 10 bases between them. This CDR3 is built from 12 residues. Looked up from germline, CDR1 is SGHVS and CDR2 is FQNEAQ. CDR3: CASSLAFGGAFF. DNA for the CDR3: TGTGCCAGCAGCTTAGCATTCGGGGGGGCTTTCTTT.

The chain combines TRBV5-1 with TRBJ2-6, with D maybe TRBD1 (5 bases). V gave up 7 bases and J gave up 2 bases, with 10 bases separating them. The V gene's germline CDR1 is SGHRS and CDR2 YFSETQ. CDR3 length: 14 amino acids. The CDR3 here is CASGRGTGANVLTF. The CDR3 DNA reads as TGCGCCAGCGGTAGGGGAACTGGGGCCAACGTCCTGACTTTC.

V gene TRBV4-3 combines with J gene TRBJ2-2; 15 bases align to TRBD2. The CDR3 has 17 amino acids. CDR1 is LGHNA, CDR2 YSLEER, per germline. V lost 1 base to trimming and J lost 6 bases; unmatched junction nucleotides: 3. The CDR3 region is CASSQVRTSGGAGELFF. CDR3 DNA sequence: TGCGCCAGCAGCCAAGTCCGGACTAGCGGGGGGGCCGGGGAGCTGTTTTTT.

The chain carries TRBV29-1 and TRBJ1-2; unclear D gene. The germline gives CDR1 SQVTM, CDR2 ANQGSEA. This CDR3 comprises 14 residues. Between the trimmed V and J ends, which lost 0 bases and 0 bases, there was a span of 8 bases. CDR3 protein: CSVEEGNANYGYTF. CDR3 in DNA: TGCAGCGTTGAAGAGGGCAATGCTAACTATGGCTACACCTTC.

V gene TRBV19 combines with J gene TRBJ2-1, with D maybe TRBD1 (6 bases). The CDR3 has 15 residues. CDR1 is LNHDA and CDR2 is SQIVND in the germline V gene (reference sequence). The V end lost 0 bases, the J end lost 1 base, and 7 bases lay between the germline ends. CDR3 in DNA: TGTGCCAGTAGTATAGAGAGGGGGTCCTACAATGAGCAGTTCTTC. The encoded protein is CASSIERGSYNEQFF.

The chain is built from TRBV7-9 and TRBJ2-2; TRBD1 matches 10 bases. Germline V lookup: CDR1 SEHNR, CDR2 FQNEAQ (reference sequence). V gave up 4 bases and J gave up 3 bases; unmatched junction bases: 8. CDR3 length: 17 amino acids. The CDR3 reads CASSYYPGQGYTGELFF. The CDR3 DNA reads TGTGCCAGCAGCTACTACCCGGGACAGGGGTACACCGGGGAGCTGTTTTTT.

The CDR3 nucleotides read TGTGCCAGTAGTATAGGAAAGAATAATTCACCCCTCCACTTT. Translating gives CASSIGKNNSPLHF. The chain employs TRBV19 and TRBJ1-6; D gene uncertain. The CDR3 sequence is 14 residues long. Germline V gene sequence: CDR1 LNHDA, CDR2 SQIVND (reference sequence). V was pared by 1 base and J by 5 bases, with 6 bases between. Full variable domain (rest looked up from reference TRBV19 and TRBJ1-6): DGGITQSPKYLFRKEGQNVTLSCEQNLNHDAMYWYRQDPGQGLRLIYYSQIVNDFQKGDIAEGYSVSREKKESFPLTVTSAQKNPTAFYLCASSIGKNNSPLHFGNGTRLTVT.

V gene TRBV5-1 combines with J gene TRBJ2-3, with a possible D match to TRBD1 (5 bases). V was shortened by 2 bases and J by 3 bases, with 16 bases between the two germline ends. CDR1 SGHRS and CDR2 YFSETQ come from the germline V gene. The CDR3 is 16 amino acids. The CDR3 reads CASSFSWTSRTDTQYF. The CDR3 DNA reads as TGCGCCAGCAGCTTCTCCTGGACAAGCAGGACAGATACGCAGTATTTT.

This chain uses TRBV19 with TRBJ2-5; D is uncertain. V shed 3 bases and J shed 1 base, with 12 bases lying between them. Germline V CDR1 and CDR2: LNHDA, SQIVND (reference sequence). There are 15 residues in the CDR3. The CDR3 reads CASSIGWRFQETQYF. The CDR3 nucleotides are TGTGCCAGTAGTATTGGGTGGCGTTTCCAAGAGACCCAGTACTTC.

The V and J genes are TRBV6-4 and TRBJ1-2; 7 bases map to TRBD1. The V segment lost 0 bases and the J segment 8 bases; nucleotides outside the gene matches: 15. The CDR3 sequence is 17 residues long. The V gene's germline CDR1 is MRHNA and CDR2 SNTAGT. The CDR3 DNA follows: TGTGCCAGCAGTGACTCTGGGAAGGGGGCGCGATTGGAAGGCTACACCTTC. It is translated as CASSDSGKGARLEGYTF.

This chain connects TRBV11-2 to TRBJ2-7; 8 nucleotides agree with TRBD1. Looked up from germline, CDR1 is SGHAT and CDR2 is FQNNGV. This CDR3 is 15 amino acids long. V shed 5 bases and J 0 bases; nucleotides not matched to a gene: 6. CDR3 sequence (DNA): TGTGCCAGCAGCCGGGACAGGACGACCTCCTACGAGCAGTACTTC. Its translation is CASSRDRTTSYEQYF. Full variable domain (rest looked up from reference TRBV11-2 and TRBJ2-7): EAGVAQSPRYKIIEKRQSVAFWCNPISGHATLYWYQQILGQGPKLLIQFQNNGVVDDSQLPKDRFSAERLKGVDSTLKIQPAKLEDSAVYLCASSRDRTTSYEQYFGPGTRLTVT.

This clone came up once. The chain recombines TRBV5-4 with TRBJ1-2; the D gene is possibly TRBD1 (6 bases). Trimming left V 0 bases short and J 8 bases short, with 14 bases between. This CDR3 contains 14 residues. From germline, CDR1 is SGHNT and CDR2 YYREEE (reference sequence). As DNA, the CDR3 is TGTGCCAGCAGCTTGGAGGGGGGCGCGTGGGGCTACACCTTC. Its protein is CASSLEGGAWGYTF. Full variable domain (missing parts from reference TRBV5-4 and TRBJ1-2): ETGVTQSPTHLIKTRGQQVTLRCSSQSGHNTVSWYQQALGQGPQFIFQYYREEENGRGNFPPRFSGLQFPNYSSELNVNALELDDSALYLCASSLEGGAWGYTFGSGTRLTVV.

This chain joins TRBV11-2 and TRBJ1-2; D is perhaps TRBD1 (6 bases). Germline V gives CDR1 SGHAT, CDR2 FQNNGV. This CDR3 region has 13 residues. Between the trimmed V and J ends, which lost 6 bases and 4 bases, there was a span of 12 bases. The CDR3 here is CASRSTGPYGYTF. The CDR3, as DNA: TGTGCCAGCAGATCTACAGGGCCCTATGGCTACACCTTC.

V gene TRBV19 combines with J gene TRBJ1-5; 8 bases fit TRBD1. CDR1 LNHDA and CDR2 SQIVND come from the germline V gene (reference sequence). CDR3 length equals 16 residues. With 1 base clipped from V and 5 bases from J, the junction kept 7 bases outside the gene matches. In nucleotides, the CDR3 is TGTGCCAGTAGTATAGGTCCAGGGGGCGGGGATCAGCCCCAGCATTTT. It translates to CASSIGPGGGDQPQHF. The variable domain in full, with the rest retrieved from reference TRBV19 and TRBJ1-5, is DGGITQSPKYLFRKEGQNVTLSCEQNLNHDAMYWYRQDPGQGLRLIYYSQIVNDFQKGDIAEGYSVSREKKESFPLTVTSAQKNPTAFYLCASSIGPGGGDQPQHFGDGTRLSIL.

This clone was found a few times. The V gene is TRBV10-1, the J gene TRBJ2-3; D ambiguous. In germline, CDR1 is WNHNN, CDR2 SYGVQD (reference sequence). The CDR3 spans 12 residues. V was shortened by 5 bases and J by 1 base, with 4 bases between the two germline ends. The CDR3 DNA follows: TGCGCCAGCAGTCCTGGCACAGATACGCAGTATTTT. Translating it yields CASSPGTDTQYF.

The chain has TRBV6-4 and TRBJ1-2; D is undetermined. V lost 2 bases, J lost 4 bases, and 14 bases lay in between. The CDR3 runs 15 residues. From germline, CDR1 is MRHNA and CDR2 SNTAGT. The chain's CDR3 is CASSDRMGIGYGYTF. The CDR3 DNA is TGTGCCAGCAGTGACCGTATGGGGATAGGCTATGGCTACACCTTC.

This chain links TRBV29-1 with TRBJ2-1; the match to TRBD1 covers 8 bases. V gave up 5 bases and J gave up 0 bases; unmatched junction bases: 6. Germline V gene sequence: CDR1 SQVTM, CDR2 ANQGSEA. The CDR3 loop spans 15 amino acids. CDR3: CSVSGTGSSYNEQFF. DNA for the CDR3: TGCAGCGTTTCCGGGACAGGAAGCTCCTACAATGAGCAGTTCTTC.

The V gene is TRBV5-8, the J gene TRBJ2-5; D is tentatively TRBD1 or TRBD2 (5 bases each). The CDR3 runs to 16 residues. V was cut by 4 bases and J by 4 bases, with 20 bases left in between. Germline-derived CDR1 and CDR2 are SGHTS and YDEGEE. CDR3 in DNA: TGTGCCAGCAGCCACTATATCGGGACCTGGGGAGAGACCCAGTACTTC. It codes for CASSHYIGTWGETQYF.

This clone was seen only once. V is TRBV15 and J is TRBJ2-7; the D call may be TRBD1 or TRBD2 (5 bases each). Trimming took 1 base from V and 7 from J, leaving 23 bases between them. There are 17 residues in the CDR3. Germline assignment: CDR1 LNHNV and CDR2 YYDKDF (reference sequence). The CDR3 region has the DNA TGTGCCACCAGCAGAGCCCGCCCCGGGACCTTACGACGGGAGCAGTACTTC. It codes for CATSRARPGTLRREQYF.

The chain employs TRBV6-6 and TRBJ2-3, with TRBD1 matching 7 bases. Germline CDR1 and CDR2: MNHNY and SVGAGI (reference sequence). After removal of 6 bases from V and 0 bases from J, the junction contained 3 bases not matched to a gene. The CDR3 runs 14 residues. CDR3 sequence: CASSRTGSTDTQYF. The CDR3, as DNA: TGTGCCAGCAGCCGGACAGGTAGCACAGATACGCAGTATTTT.

This sequence joins TRBV5-1 and TRBJ2-5; D gene unclear. The germline V gene has CDR1 SGHRS and CDR2 YFSETQ. The length of the CDR3 is 12 residues. V lost 2 bases, J lost 3 bases, and 5 bases lay in between. In nucleotides, the CDR3 is TGCGCCAGCAGCTTCCTAGAAGAGACCCAGTACTTC. Residues: CASSFLEETQYF.

The rearrangement links TRBV6-6 to TRBJ2-3; D is undetermined. CDR3 size: 12 residues. Germline CDR1 is MNHNY and CDR2 is SVGAGI (reference sequence). V lost 6 bases, J lost 5 bases, and 9 bases lay in between. The CDR3 DNA follows: TGTGCCAGCAGCCCAGTTGTAGATACGCAGTATTTT. Its translation: CASSPVVDTQYF.

The chain links TRBV6-7 to TRBJ1-2, with 9 bases fitting TRBD1. TRBV6-7 carries the ORF label, with uncertain function. This CDR3 is 19 amino acids long. V lost 0 bases to trimming and J lost 6 bases; unmatched junction nucleotides: 17. CDR3 in DNA: TGTGCCAGCAGTTACTCGAGCGGATTCGAGACAGGGGGTAGGGATGGCTACACCTTC. Amino acids: CASSYSSGFETGGRDGYTF.

V and J are TRBV18 and TRBJ2-3; D may be TRBD2 (6 bases). Looked up from germline, CDR1 is KGHSH and CDR2 is LQKENI. Trimming cost V 6 bases and J 0 bases, with 13 bases left between them. The CDR3 is 15 amino acids. CDR3 sequence reads: CASSGLLTSTDTQYF. The CDR3 DNA reads as TGTGCCAGCTCGGGACTTCTGACTAGCACAGATACGCAGTATTTT. Together with reference TRBV18 and TRBJ2-3, the CDR3 gives the full variable domain: NAGVMQNPRHLVRRRGQEARLRCSPMKGHSHVYWYRQLPEEGLKFMVYLQKENIIDESGMPKERFSAEFPKEGPSILRIQQVVRGDSAAYFCASSGLLTSTDTQYFGPGTRLTVL.